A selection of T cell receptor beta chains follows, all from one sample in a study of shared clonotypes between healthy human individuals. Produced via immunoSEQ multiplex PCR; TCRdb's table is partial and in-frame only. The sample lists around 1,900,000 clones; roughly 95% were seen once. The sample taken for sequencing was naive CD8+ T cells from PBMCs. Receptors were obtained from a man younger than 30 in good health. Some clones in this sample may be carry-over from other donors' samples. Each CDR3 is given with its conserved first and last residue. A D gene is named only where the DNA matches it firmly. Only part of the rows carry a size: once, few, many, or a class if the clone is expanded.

CDR3 DNA: TGTGCCTGGAATTTGGGGGAGGGTACACACATAACCTACGAGCAGTACTTC; CDR3 protein: CAWNLGEGTHITYEQYF; V gene: TRBV30; J gene: TRBJ2-7; D gene: TRBD2; clone size: NA
CDR3 DNA: TGTGCCATCAGTGAAAAGCGGGAGCCTAACTATGGCTACACCTTC; CDR3 protein: CAISEKREPNYGYTF; V gene: TRBV10-3; J gene: TRBJ1-2; D gene: NA; clone size: NA
CDR3 DNA: TGTGCCAGCAGCTTAGAGGCTAGCGGCGCGAACACCGGGGAGCTGTTTTTT; CDR3 protein: CASSLEASGANTGELFF; V gene: TRBV7-6; J gene: TRBJ2-2; D gene: TRBD2; clone size: NA
CDR3 DNA: TGTGCCACCAGCAGAGGGGGGAGGATAGGATTTTACGAGCAGTACTTC; CDR3 protein: CATSRGGRIGFYEQYF; V gene: TRBV15; J gene: TRBJ2-7; D gene: NA; clone size: NA
CDR3 DNA: TGTGCCATCAGTGATCCCAGCCCGGCCGGGGAGCTGTTTTTT; CDR3 protein: CAISDPSPAGELFF; V gene: TRBV10-3; J gene: TRBJ2-2; D gene: NA; clone size: NA
CDR3 DNA: TGTGCCAGTAGTATTCAGGGCTCGTTCTACAATGAGCAGTTCTTC; CDR3 protein: CASSIQGSFYNEQFF; V gene: TRBV19; J gene: TRBJ2-1; D gene: NA; clone size: NA
CDR3 DNA: TGCGCCAGCAGCCCTACAGGGCCATCCGGGGCCAACGTCCTGACTTTC; CDR3 protein: CASSPTGPSGANVLTF; V gene: TRBV5-1; J gene: TRBJ2-6; D gene: NA; clone size: NA
CDR3 DNA: TGTGCCAGCAGCGTAGACGGCGGTTACTACAATGAGCAGTTCTTC; CDR3 protein: CASSVDGGYYNEQFF; V gene: TRBV9; J gene: TRBJ2-1; D gene: NA; clone size: once
CDR3 DNA: TGTGCCAGTAGTACTCGGACTAGCGGAAACTACGAGCAGTACTTC; CDR3 protein: CASSTRTSGNYEQYF; V gene: TRBV19; J gene: TRBJ2-7; D gene: TRBD2; clone size: once
CDR3 DNA: TGTGCCAGCTCACCACCCAGTATCTCCGGCTCCTACAATGAGCAGTTCTTC; CDR3 protein: CASSPPSISGSYNEQFF; V gene: TRBV18; J gene: TRBJ2-1; D gene: NA; clone size: NA
CDR3 DNA: TGTGCCAGCAGCTTAGCGGGAGGGCAGTACAATGAGCAGTTCTTC; CDR3 protein: CASSLAGGQYNEQFF; V gene: TRBV7-9; J gene: TRBJ2-1; D gene: TRBD2; clone size: NA
CDR3 DNA: TGTGCCAGTAGTCTTAATCCCGCGGGGGAAAAACTGTTTTTT; CDR3 protein: CASSLNPAGEKLFF; V gene: TRBV19; J gene: TRBJ1-4; D gene: NA; clone size: NA
CDR3 DNA: TGTGCCAGTAGAAATTTCGACATCCTCGATGGCTACACCTTC; CDR3 protein: CASRNFDILDGYTF; V gene: TRBV19; J gene: TRBJ1-2; D gene: NA; clone size: NA
CDR3 DNA: TGTGCCAGCAGCTTATTTAGGGGGAACACCGGGGAGCTGTTTTTT; CDR3 protein: CASSLFRGNTGELFF; V gene: TRBV7-9; J gene: TRBJ2-2; D gene: NA; clone size: NA
CDR3 DNA: TGTGCCAGCAGCCCGAGTCGCTACGAGCAGTACTTC; CDR3 protein: CASSPSRYEQYF; V gene: TRBV7-9; J gene: TRBJ2-7; D gene: NA; clone size: NA
CDR3 DNA: TGTGCCAGCAGCCTCCAGCGGGAGGATCTGGACAATGAGCAGTTCTTC; CDR3 protein: CASSLQREDLDNEQFF; V gene: TRBV13; J gene: TRBJ2-1; D gene: TRBD2; clone size: once
CDR3 DNA: TGCAGCTCTCGAACGGGTTTCAATGAGCAGTTCTTC; CDR3 protein: CSSRTGFNEQFF; V gene: TRBV29-1; J gene: TRBJ2-1; D gene: NA; clone size: NA
CDR3 DNA: TGTGCCAGCAGTTACCGGGGAATTAAACTGTTTTTT; CDR3 protein: CASSYRGIKLFF; V gene: TRBV6-6; J gene: TRBJ1-4; D gene: NA; clone size: NA
CDR3 DNA: TGTGCCAGCAGCTCCGGTGCAACTAATGAAAAACTGTTTTTT; CDR3 protein: CASSSGATNEKLFF; V gene: TRBV7-9; J gene: TRBJ1-4; D gene: NA; clone size: NA
CDR3 DNA: TGTGCTAGTGCCCGGGACCGGGACAGCAACTATGGCTACACCTTC; CDR3 protein: CASARDRDSNYGYTF; V gene: TRBV12-5; J gene: TRBJ1-2; D gene: TRBD1; clone size: NA
CDR3 DNA: TGTGCCAGCAGCTACTCCCGGGGGATCAATCAGCCCCAGCATTTT; CDR3 protein: CASSYSRGINQPQHF; V gene: TRBV5-8; J gene: TRBJ1-5; D gene: NA; clone size: once
CDR3 DNA: TGTGCCACGAGCGCGGGATGGGGGGTCGGGAATGAGCAGTTCTTC; CDR3 protein: CATSAGWGVGNEQFF; V gene: TRBV10-3; J gene: TRBJ2-1; D gene: NA; clone size: NA
CDR3 DNA: TGTGCCATCAGGCCACCACTATACAATGAGCAGTTCTTC; CDR3 protein: CAIRPPLYNEQFF; V gene: TRBV10-3; J gene: TRBJ2-1; D gene: NA; clone size: NA
CDR3 DNA: TGTGCCAGTTCCGCTGGGTACTCTGGAAACACCATATATTTT; CDR3 protein: CASSAGYSGNTIYF; V gene: TRBV19; J gene: TRBJ1-3; D gene: NA; clone size: NA
CDR3 DNA: TGCGCCAGCAGCCTCATAAGGACTAGTCACAATGAGCAGTTCTTC; CDR3 protein: CASSLIRTSHNEQFF; V gene: TRBV4-1; J gene: TRBJ2-1; D gene: TRBD2; clone size: once
CDR3 DNA: TGCGCCAGCAGCAAGAGCAGGACAGGGGAATACGAAAAACTGTTTTTT; CDR3 protein: CASSKSRTGEYEKLFF; V gene: TRBV5-1; J gene: TRBJ1-4; D gene: TRBD1; clone size: once
CDR3 DNA: TGTGCCAGTAAACAGAGTAACTATGGCTACACCTTC; CDR3 protein: CASKQSNYGYTF; V gene: TRBV19; J gene: TRBJ1-2; D gene: NA; clone size: NA
CDR3 DNA: TGTGCCAGCAAGATACCGGGACTAGTGTTCGGGGAGCTGTTTTTT; CDR3 protein: CASKIPGLVFGELFF; V gene: TRBV6-1; J gene: TRBJ2-2; D gene: TRBD2; clone size: NA
CDR3 DNA: TGTGCCAGCAGGCCCTGGGACAGAGAAGAGACCCAGTACTTC; CDR3 protein: CASRPWDREETQYF; V gene: TRBV27; J gene: TRBJ2-5; D gene: TRBD1; clone size: NA
CDR3 DNA: TGTGCCAGTAGTATAGCCGGTCCTGGGACGTACCCTGGGGATGGCTACACCTTC; CDR3 protein: CASSIAGPGTYPGDGYTF; V gene: TRBV19; J gene: TRBJ1-2; D gene: NA; clone size: NA
CDR3 DNA: TGTGCCAGCAGCGCCGGCGGACAGGGGGTGGTAGGGCAGTACTTC; CDR3 protein: CASSAGGQGVVGQYF; V gene: TRBV5-6; J gene: TRBJ2-7; D gene: TRBD1; clone size: once
CDR3 DNA: TGTGCCAGCAGTTCTCCAGTCCGGGACTTCCCCCGTCAGTACTTC; CDR3 protein: CASSSPVRDFPRQYF; V gene: TRBV27; J gene: TRBJ2-4; D gene: NA; clone size: NA
CDR3 DNA: TGTGCCAGCAGTGAAGCAAGTTTAAGGACAGCTGAAGAGACCCAGTACTTC; CDR3 protein: CASSEASLRTAEETQYF; V gene: TRBV2; J gene: TRBJ2-5; D gene: NA; clone size: NA
CDR3 DNA: TGTGCCAGCAGTTCCACACCGGGACACTTCACAGATACGCAGTATTTT; CDR3 protein: CASSSTPGHFTDTQYF; V gene: TRBV6-6; J gene: TRBJ2-3; D gene: NA; clone size: NA
CDR3 DNA: TGTGCCAGCAGCTCCGGACCCGGCAGCTCCTACAATGAGCAGTTCTTC; CDR3 protein: CASSSGPGSSYNEQFF; V gene: TRBV7-3; J gene: TRBJ2-1; D gene: NA; clone size: NA
CDR3 DNA: TGTGCCAGCAGTTTATTTAAGGTGACACCGTACCAAGAGACCCAGTACTTC; CDR3 protein: CASSLFKVTPYQETQYF; V gene: TRBV28; J gene: TRBJ2-5; D gene: NA; clone size: NA
CDR3 DNA: TGTGCCTGGAGTTGGGGGGCGGACTACGAGCAGTACTTC; CDR3 protein: CAWSWGADYEQYF; V gene: TRBV30; J gene: TRBJ2-7; D gene: NA; clone size: NA
CDR3 DNA: TGTGCCAGCAGTTTATCAGGCCCCCCCGGGCAGTACTTC; CDR3 protein: CASSLSGPPGQYF; V gene: TRBV27; J gene: TRBJ2-7; D gene: NA; clone size: once
CDR3 DNA: TGTGCCAGCAGTCTGGGACTAGACTACGAGCAGTACTTC; CDR3 protein: CASSLGLDYEQYF; V gene: TRBV27; J gene: TRBJ2-7; D gene: TRBD2; clone size: NA
CDR3 DNA: TGTGCCAGCAGCCCGAGGGGGGGAGGTGAAAAACTGTTTTTT; CDR3 protein: CASSPRGGGEKLFF; V gene: TRBV27; J gene: TRBJ1-4; D gene: NA; clone size: NA
CDR3 DNA: TGTGCCAGCACCTGGTTGGGGGGAACCTACGAGCAGTACTTC; CDR3 protein: CASTWLGGTYEQYF; V gene: TRBV6-6; J gene: TRBJ2-7; D gene: NA; clone size: NA
CDR3 DNA: TGTGCCAGTAGCAAGATAGGACAGAAAACTAATGAAAAACTGTTTTTT; CDR3 protein: CASSKIGQKTNEKLFF; V gene: TRBV19; J gene: TRBJ1-4; D gene: NA; clone size: NA
CDR3 DNA: TGTGCCAGCAGCGTTAGTAGCGGGAGCCCCCACAATGAGCAGTTCTTC; CDR3 protein: CASSVSSGSPHNEQFF; V gene: TRBV9; J gene: TRBJ2-1; D gene: TRBD2; clone size: NA
CDR3 DNA: TGTGCCAGCAGTTTTCCTAGCGGAGATTCCTACGAGCAGTACTTC; CDR3 protein: CASSFPSGDSYEQYF; V gene: TRBV27; J gene: TRBJ2-7; D gene: TRBD2; clone size: once
CDR3 DNA: TGTGCCAGCAGCTTAAGAGTATTTGAAAAACTGTTTTTT; CDR3 protein: CASSLRVFEKLFF; V gene: TRBV7-8; J gene: TRBJ1-4; D gene: NA; clone size: NA
CDR3 DNA: TGCGCCAGCAGCCCTGGTAGGGGGAGGCCCAACAATGAGCAGTTCTTC; CDR3 protein: CASSPGRGRPNNEQFF; V gene: TRBV4-3; J gene: TRBJ2-1; D gene: NA; clone size: NA
CDR3 DNA: TGTGCCAGCGGAGCTCGTGAGGGCAGGCGCGAGCAGTACTTC; CDR3 protein: CASGAREGRREQYF; V gene: TRBV25-1; J gene: TRBJ2-7; D gene: NA; clone size: NA
CDR3 DNA: TGTGCCAGCAGCCAATTTTGGAGCGGACAGAACTACGAGCAGTACTTC; CDR3 protein: CASSQFWSGQNYEQYF; V gene: TRBV16; J gene: TRBJ2-7; D gene: NA; clone size: NA
CDR3 DNA: TGCGCCAGCAGCCAAAATACGCAGACCTACTACGAGCAGTACTTC; CDR3 protein: CASSQNTQTYYEQYF; V gene: TRBV4-1; J gene: TRBJ2-7; D gene: NA; clone size: NA
CDR3 DNA: TGTGCCAGCAGCTTAGGTGGGGTGGACTACGAGCAGTACTTC; CDR3 protein: CASSLGGVDYEQYF; V gene: TRBV7-9; J gene: TRBJ2-7; D gene: NA; clone size: NA
CDR3 DNA: TGTGCCAGCAGCCCCCGGCCGACTAGCGCAGAGTGGCAGTTCTTC; CDR3 protein: CASSPRPTSAEWQFF; V gene: TRBV11-2; J gene: TRBJ2-1; D gene: TRBD2; clone size: NA